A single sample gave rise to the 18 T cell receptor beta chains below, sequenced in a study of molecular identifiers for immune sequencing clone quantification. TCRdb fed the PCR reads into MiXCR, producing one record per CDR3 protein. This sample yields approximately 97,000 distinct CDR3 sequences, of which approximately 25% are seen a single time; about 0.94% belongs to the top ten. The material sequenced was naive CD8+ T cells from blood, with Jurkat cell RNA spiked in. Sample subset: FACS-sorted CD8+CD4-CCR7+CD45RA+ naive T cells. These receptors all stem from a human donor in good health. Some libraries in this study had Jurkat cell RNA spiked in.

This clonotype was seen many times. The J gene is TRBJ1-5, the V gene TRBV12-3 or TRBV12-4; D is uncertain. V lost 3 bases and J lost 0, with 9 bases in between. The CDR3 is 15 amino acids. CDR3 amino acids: CASSFGPYSNQPQHF. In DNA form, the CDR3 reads TGTGCCAGCAGTTTTGGTCCCTATAGCAATCAGCCCCAGCATTTT.

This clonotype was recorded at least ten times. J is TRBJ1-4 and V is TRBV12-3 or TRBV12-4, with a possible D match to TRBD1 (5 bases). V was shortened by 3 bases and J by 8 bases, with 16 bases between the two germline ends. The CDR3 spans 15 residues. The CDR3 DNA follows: TGTGCCAGCAGTTTCCGGGGACGCCGCGAGGAAAAACTGTTTTTT. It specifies CASSFRGRREEKLFF.

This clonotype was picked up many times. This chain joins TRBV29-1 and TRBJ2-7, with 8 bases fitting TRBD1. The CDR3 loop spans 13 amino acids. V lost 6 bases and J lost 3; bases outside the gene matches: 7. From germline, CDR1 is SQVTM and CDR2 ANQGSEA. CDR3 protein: CSVGTGDLYEQYF. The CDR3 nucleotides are TGCAGCGTCGGGACAGGAGACCTCTACGAGCAGTACTTC.

CDR3 in amino acids: CASSTTGFHQETQYF. The CDR3 nucleotides read TGTGCCAGTAGTACGACAGGGTTCCACCAAGAGACCCAGTACTTC. V usage is TRBV19 and J usage is TRBJ2-5, with TRBD1 matching 7 bases. The CDR3 contains 15 residues. V dropped 4 bases and J dropped 0; count of bases not matched to a gene: 5. CDR1 LNHDA and CDR2 SQIVND come from the germline V gene (reference sequence).

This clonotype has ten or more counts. The CDR3 nucleotides are TGTGCCAGCAGCCCAGGGCGCGGACAGGCTGCAGCCTACGAGCAGTACTTC. Translation: CASSPGRGQAAAYEQYF. The chain uses TRBV7-6 and TRBJ2-7, with 7 bases that match TRBD1. The length of the CDR3 is 17 residues. The V gene's germline CDR1 is SGHVS and CDR2 FNYEAQ. Trimming cost V 5 bases and J 2 bases; bases outside gene matches: 15.

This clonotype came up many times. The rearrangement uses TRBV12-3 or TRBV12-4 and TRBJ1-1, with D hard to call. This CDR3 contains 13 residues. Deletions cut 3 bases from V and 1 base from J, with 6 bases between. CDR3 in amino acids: CASSFSTNTEAFF. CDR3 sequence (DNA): TGTGCCAGCAGTTTTTCCACGAACACTGAAGCTTTCTTT.

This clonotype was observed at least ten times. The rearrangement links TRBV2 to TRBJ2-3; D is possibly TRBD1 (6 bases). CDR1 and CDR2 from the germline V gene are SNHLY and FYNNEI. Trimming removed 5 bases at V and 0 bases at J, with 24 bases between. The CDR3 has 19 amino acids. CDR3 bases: TGTGCCAGCAGTCTCATTACGACAGGTGACCCTCCTAGCACAGATACGCAGTATTTT. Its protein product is CASSLITTGDPPSTDTQYF.

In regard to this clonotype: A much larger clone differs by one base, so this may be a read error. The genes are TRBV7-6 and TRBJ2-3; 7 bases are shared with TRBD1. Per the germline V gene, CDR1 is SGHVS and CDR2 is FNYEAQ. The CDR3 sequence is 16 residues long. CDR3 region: CASSPFYRGTTDPQYF. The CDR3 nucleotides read TGTGCCAGCAGCCCGTTCTACAGGGGAACCACAGATCCGCAGTATTTT.

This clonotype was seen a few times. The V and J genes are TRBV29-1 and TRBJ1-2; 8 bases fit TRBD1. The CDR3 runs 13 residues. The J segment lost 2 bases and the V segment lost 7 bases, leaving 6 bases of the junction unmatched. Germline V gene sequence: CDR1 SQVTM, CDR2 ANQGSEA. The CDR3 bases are TGCAGCGCCAAGGACAGGGCCAACTATGGCTACACCTTC. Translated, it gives CSAKDRANYGYTF.

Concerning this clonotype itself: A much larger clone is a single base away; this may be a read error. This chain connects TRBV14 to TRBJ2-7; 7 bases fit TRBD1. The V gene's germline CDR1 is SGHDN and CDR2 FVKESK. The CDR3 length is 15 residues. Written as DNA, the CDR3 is TGTGCCAGCAGCCAAGGGACAGGTCCGTCCTACGAGCAGTGCTTC. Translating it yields CASSQGTGPSYEQCF.

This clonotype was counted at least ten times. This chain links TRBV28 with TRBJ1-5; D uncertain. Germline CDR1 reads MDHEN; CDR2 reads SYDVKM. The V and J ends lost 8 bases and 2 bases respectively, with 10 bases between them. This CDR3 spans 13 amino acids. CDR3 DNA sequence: TGTGCCAGCGAGACCGTAGGCAATCAGCCCCAGCATTTT. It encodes CASETVGNQPQHF.

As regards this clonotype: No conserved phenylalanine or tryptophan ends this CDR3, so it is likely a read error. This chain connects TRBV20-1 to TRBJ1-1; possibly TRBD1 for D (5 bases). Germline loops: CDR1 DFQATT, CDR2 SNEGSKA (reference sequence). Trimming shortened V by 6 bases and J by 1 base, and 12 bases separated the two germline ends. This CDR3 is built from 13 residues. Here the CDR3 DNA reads TGCAGTGCCGGGGGACCGACGAACACTGAAGCTTTCCTT. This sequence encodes CSAGGPTNTEAFL.

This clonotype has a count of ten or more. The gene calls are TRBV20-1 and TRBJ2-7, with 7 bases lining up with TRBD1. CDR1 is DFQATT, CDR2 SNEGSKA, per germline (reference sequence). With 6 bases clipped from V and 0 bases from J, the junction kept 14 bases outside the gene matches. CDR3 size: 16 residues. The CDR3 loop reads CSALPPDREFSYEQYF. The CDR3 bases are TGCAGTGCCCTCCCCCCAGACAGGGAATTCTCCTACGAGCAGTACTTC.

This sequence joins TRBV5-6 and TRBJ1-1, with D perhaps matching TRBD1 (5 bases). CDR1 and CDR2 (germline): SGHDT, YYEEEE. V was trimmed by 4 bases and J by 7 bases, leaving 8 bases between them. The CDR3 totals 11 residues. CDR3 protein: CASSRTNEAFF. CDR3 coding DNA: TGTGCCAGCAGCCGGACAAATGAAGCTTTCTTT.

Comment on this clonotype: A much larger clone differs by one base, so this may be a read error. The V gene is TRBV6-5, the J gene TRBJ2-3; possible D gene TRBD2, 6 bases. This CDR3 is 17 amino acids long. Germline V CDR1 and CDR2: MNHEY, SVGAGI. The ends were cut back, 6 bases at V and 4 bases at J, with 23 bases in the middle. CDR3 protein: CASSRVGSSGYADTQYF. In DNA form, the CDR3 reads TGTGCCAGCAGCCGCGTCGGGAGTAGCGGTTACGCAGATACGCAGTATTTT.

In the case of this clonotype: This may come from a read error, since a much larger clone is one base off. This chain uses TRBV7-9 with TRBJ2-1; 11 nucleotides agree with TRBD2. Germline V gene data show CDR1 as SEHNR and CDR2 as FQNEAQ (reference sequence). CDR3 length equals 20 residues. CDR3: CASSREVLAGGYLAYNERFF. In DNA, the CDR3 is TGTGCCAGCAGCCGAGAGGTGCTAGCGGGAGGCTATTTGGCCTACAATGAGCGGTTCTTC.

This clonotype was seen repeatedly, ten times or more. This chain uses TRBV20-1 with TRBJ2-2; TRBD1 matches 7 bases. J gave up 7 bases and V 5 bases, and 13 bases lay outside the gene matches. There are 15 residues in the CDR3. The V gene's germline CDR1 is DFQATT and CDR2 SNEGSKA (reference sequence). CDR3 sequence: CSAPMVGQQYGELFF. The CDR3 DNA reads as TGCAGTGCTCCAATGGTGGGACAGCAGTACGGGGAGCTGTTTTTT.

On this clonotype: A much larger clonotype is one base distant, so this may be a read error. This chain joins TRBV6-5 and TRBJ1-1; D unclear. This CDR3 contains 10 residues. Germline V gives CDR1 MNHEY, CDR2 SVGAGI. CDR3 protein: CASYGFEALF. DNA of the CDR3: TGTGCCAGCTACGGGTTTGAAGCTCTCTTT.